This is a list of T cell receptor beta chains from one sample in a study of blood T cell repertoires in COVID-19. Only in-frame clones appear in the TCRdb table, and some are missing; sequencing was by immunoSEQ multiplex PCR. The sample records about 170,000 clones, 83% being singletons. What was sequenced was peripheral blood. Receptors originate from a woman of 80 years or more with acute or convalescent COVID-19. The CDR3 runs from the conserved cysteine through the conserved F or W. The D gene is left open where the match is weak. Clone size, where shown, is once, few, many, or a class for clones that have expanded.

TRBJ2-7	NA	TRBV6-2/TRBV6-3	NA	13	TGTGCCAGCAGTTACTCGCCGGGGAACGAGCAGTACTTC	CASSYSPGNEQYF
TRBJ1-4	NA	TRBV19	NA	12	TGTGCCAGTAACAGTCCCAATGAAAAACTGTTTTTT	CASNSPNEKLFF
TRBJ1-2	few	TRBV10-3	TRBD1	13	TGTGCCATCAGCGAGACAGGGGGCGATGGCTACACCTTC	CAISETGGDGYTF
TRBJ2-7	NA	TRBV4-3	NA	13	TGCGCCAGCAGCCAAGAACTCGCGCGAGAGCAGTACTTC	CASSQELAREQYF
TRBJ2-2	NA	TRBV6-5	NA	13	TGTGCCAGCAGCTGGGCCCTATCCGGGGAGCTGTTTTTT	CASSWALSGELFF
TRBJ2-3	NA	TRBV18	NA	12	TGTGCCAGCTCACCCCAACAGGATACGCAGTATTTT	CASSPQQDTQYF
TRBJ2-3	NA	TRBV4-2	NA	13	TGTGCCAGCAGCCGAGTCGGCACAGATACGCAGTATTTT	CASSRVGTDTQYF
TRBJ1-2	NA	TRBV7-9	NA	12	TGTGCCAGCAGCACAGAAAACTATGGCTACACCTTC	CASSTENYGYTF
TRBJ1-6	few	TRBV2	TRBD1	15	TGTGCCAGCAGTGAAATTCGAGGGGGCAGGTCACCCCTCCACTTT	CASSEIRGGRSPLHF
TRBJ1-6	NA	TRBV5-5	NA	14	TGTGCCAGCAGTTTGTTGCCGGATAATTCACCCCTCCACTTT	CASSLLPDNSPLHF
TRBJ2-7	NA	TRBV2	TRBD1	13	TGTGCCAGCTTCCGGGACAGGGCCTACGAGCAGTACTTC	CASFRDRAYEQYF
TRBJ2-7	NA	TRBV5-5	NA	15	TGTGCCAGCAGCTTGGCAGTCGGGCGGGGACTCGAGCAGTACTTC	CASSLAVGRGLEQYF
TRBJ2-7	NA	TRBV6-2/TRBV6-3	TRBD2	14	TGTGCCAGCAGTTACGGCGGGAGTAACCACGAGCAGTACTTC	CASSYGGSNHEQYF
TRBJ2-2	once	TRBV5-1	NA	15	TGCGCCAGCAGCTTACAGTTTTCTAACACCGGGGAGCTGTTTTTT	CASSLQFSNTGELFF
TRBJ2-3	NA	TRBV18	TRBD2	15	TGTGCCAGCTCACCTAAGCGGGGAGGCCCAGATACGCAGTATTTT	CASSPKRGGPDTQYF
TRBJ1-6	NA	TRBV10-2	NA	14	TGCGCCAGCAGTGAAGCTGGACAGTATGCACCCCTCCACTTT	CASSEAGQYAPLHF
TRBJ1-1	NA	TRBV11-2	NA	12	TGTGCCAGCAGCTCACAGGGAACTGAAGCTTTCTTT	CASSSQGTEAFF
TRBJ1-2	NA	TRBV4-3	NA	15	TGCGCCAGCAGCCCCTCCCCGGGGGGCGTGCGGGGCTACACCTTC	CASSPSPGGVRGYTF
TRBJ2-3	NA	TRBV19	NA	13	TGTGCCAGTAGTCTCGGGATCACAGATACGCAGTATTTT	CASSLGITDTQYF
TRBJ2-1	NA	TRBV5-1	TRBD2	16	TGCGCCAGCAGCCTGACGACTAGCCCATCCTACAATGAGCAGTTCTTC	CASSLTTSPSYNEQFF
TRBJ2-3	NA	TRBV19	TRBD2	18	TGTGCCAGTAGTAACATGGCGGGGGGGCATGGAAACACAGATACGCAGTATTTT	CASSNMAGGHGNTDTQYF
TRBJ2-7	NA	TRBV30	NA	12	TGTGCCTGGAGTGTCGGAGCGTACGAGCAGTACTTC	CAWSVGAYEQYF
TRBJ2-2	NA	TRBV6-2/TRBV6-3	NA	13	TGTGCCAGCAGTTACCTTCTACAGGGGGAGCTGTTTTTT	CASSYLLQGELFF
TRBJ1-1	few	TRBV6-5	NA	14	TGTGCCAGCAGTAGACAACAGGGAGTCACTGAAGCTTTCTTT	CASSRQQGVTEAFF
TRBJ2-5	once	TRBV29-1	NA	12	TGCAGCGTTGTGGAGTTTTTGGAGACCCAGTACTTC	CSVVEFLETQYF
TRBJ1-2	NA	TRBV19	NA	14	TGTGCCAGCCGCTCCGGGGGTGGTAGCTATGGCTACACCTTC	CASRSGGGSYGYTF
TRBJ2-5	NA	TRBV3-1/TRBV3-2	NA	15	TGTGCCAGCAGCCAGATGGGGCTTTTGTCAGAGACCCAGTACTTC	CASSQMGLLSETQYF
TRBJ2-1	NA	TRBV2	TRBD1	18	TGTGCCAGCAGTAGACCGGGACAGGGGAAAGGGTTCTACAATGAGCAGTTCTTC	CASSRPGQGKGFYNEQFF
TRBJ2-1	NA	TRBV6-5	NA	13	TGTGCCAGCTCCTTTTTAGCCTACAATGAGCAGTTCTTC	CASSFLAYNEQFF
TRBJ2-7	NA	TRBV25-1	TRBD1	13	TGTGCCAGCACCCGACAGGGTGTCTACGAGCAGTACTTC	CASTRQGVYEQYF
TRBJ1-5	NA	TRBV2	NA	14	TGTGCCAGCACCGCAGGGGTCTCCAATCAGCCCCAGCATTTT	CASTAGVSNQPQHF
TRBJ1-2	NA	TRBV10-2	TRBD1	17	TGCGCCAGCAGTGAGTCTCGTGGACAGGAGCTATTACACGGCTACACCTTC	CASSESRGQELLHGYTF
TRBJ2-2	NA	TRBV7-2	NA	13	TGTGCCAGCAGCTTAGGACTTAACTTAGAGCTGTTTTTT	CASSLGLNLELFF
TRBJ2-2	NA	TRBV5-1	NA	15	TGCGCCAGCAGCCCCTTGCGGGGCCTCACCGGGGAGCTGTTTTTT	CASSPLRGLTGELFF
TRBJ1-5	NA	TRBV5-8	NA	15	TGTGCCAGCAGCTTGCGGGTAATGAGCAATCAGCCCCAGCATTTT	CASSLRVMSNQPQHF
TRBJ2-1	NA	TRBV29-1	TRBD2	14	TGCAGCGGCAGGACTAGCGGGAGTTTATATGAGCAGTTCTTC	CSGRTSGSLYEQFF
TRBJ2-7	few	TRBV5-4	TRBD1	15	TGTGCCAGCAGCTTGGACCGGGACAGCCTCGGGGAGCAGTACTTC	CASSLDRDSLGEQYF
TRBJ1-1	NA	TRBV5-4	NA	15	TGTGCCAGCAGCTTGGGTTCGACAGGGAACACTGAAGCTTTCTTT	CASSLGSTGNTEAFF
TRBJ2-7	NA	TRBV10-3	TRBD1	17	TGTGCCATCAGTGACCGCCGGACAGGGAATAGGACCTACGAGCAGTACTTC	CAISDRRTGNRTYEQYF
TRBJ1-6	NA	TRBV5-6	NA	16	TGTGCCAGCAGCTTGGGAGGGTTTGCCGCCAATTCACCCCTCCACTTT	CASSLGGFAANSPLHF
TRBJ1-1	NA	TRBV5-4	NA	15	TGTGCCAGCAGCTTAGAGGGATCCAGGGGAGCTGAAGCTTTCTTT	CASSLEGSRGAEAFF
TRBJ2-5	NA	TRBV10-3	NA	15	TGTGCCATCAGTGAGTCTGGACTTCGGGGAGGGACCCAGTACTTC	CAISESGLRGGTQYF
TRBJ1-3	NA	TRBV11-2	NA	18	TGTGCCAGCAGTACCCCCACTACCCGGGGGGCTCGGGGAAACACCATATATTTT	CASSTPTTRGARGNTIYF
TRBJ1-4	NA	TRBV7-9	NA	15	TGTGCCAGCAGACAACGGAGTGGTGGAAATGAAAAACTGTTTTTT	CASRQRSGGNEKLFF
TRBJ2-2	NA	TRBV10-2	TRBD1	15	TGCGCCAGCAGCACCGGGACAGGGAACACCGGGGAGCTGTTTTTT	CASSTGTGNTGELFF